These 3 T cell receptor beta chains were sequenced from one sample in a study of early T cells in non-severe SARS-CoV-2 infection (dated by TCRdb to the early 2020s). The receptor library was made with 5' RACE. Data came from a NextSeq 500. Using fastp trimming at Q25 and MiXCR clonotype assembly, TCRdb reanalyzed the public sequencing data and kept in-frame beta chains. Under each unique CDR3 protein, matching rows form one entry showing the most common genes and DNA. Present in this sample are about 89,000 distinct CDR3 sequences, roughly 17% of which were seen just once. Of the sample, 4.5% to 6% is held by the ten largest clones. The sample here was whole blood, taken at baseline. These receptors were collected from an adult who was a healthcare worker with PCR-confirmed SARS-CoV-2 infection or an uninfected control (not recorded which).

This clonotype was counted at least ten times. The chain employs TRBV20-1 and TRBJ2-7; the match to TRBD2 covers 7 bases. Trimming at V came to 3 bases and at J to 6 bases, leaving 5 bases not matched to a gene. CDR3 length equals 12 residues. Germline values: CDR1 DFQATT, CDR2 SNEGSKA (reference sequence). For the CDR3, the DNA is TGCAGTGCTAGCGCGGGAGTTCTCGAGCAGTACTTC. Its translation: CSASAGVLEQYF.

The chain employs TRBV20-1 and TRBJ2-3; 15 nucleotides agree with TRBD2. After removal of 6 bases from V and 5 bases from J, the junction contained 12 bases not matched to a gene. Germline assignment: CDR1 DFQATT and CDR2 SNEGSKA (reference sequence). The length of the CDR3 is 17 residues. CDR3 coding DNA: TGCAGTGCCCTAGGACTAGCGGGAGGGCCTTATAAAGATACGCAGTATTTT. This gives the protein CSALGLAGGPYKDTQYF.

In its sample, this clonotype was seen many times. The CDR3 bases are TGTGCCAGCAGTACCACCCCCGCTTTCTTT. Translating gives CASSTTPAFF. The rearrangement links TRBV6-1 to TRBJ1-1, with D unclear. The CDR3 contains 10 residues. V was trimmed by 5 bases and J by 11 bases, leaving 9 bases between them. Germline CDR1 and CDR2: MNHNS and SASEGT.